Listed below are T cell receptor beta chains from one sample, sequenced in a study of T cells after yellow fever vaccination. TCRdb reprocessed the 5' RACE reads via MiXCR and lists one record per CDR3 protein. The table includes some 220,000 distinct CDR3 sequences, 2.5% to 3.5% detected once. The sequenced sample was CD4+ T cells sorted from PBMCs, obtained 10 days after the yellow fever booster vaccination. The origin of the receptors is a man younger than 35 who received the YFV17D yellow fever vaccine. The CDR3 runs from the conserved cysteine through the conserved F or W. D genes are given only for firm matches. A row's size may be missing; if present it is once, few, many or a size class.

TRBV27	TRBJ1-6	-	many	CASSFNGADSPLHF
TRBV15	TRBJ1-5	-	few	CATSRDSLFTGIQPQHF
TRBV6-4	TRBJ2-3	TRBD2	many	CASSDWTSSDTQYF
TRBV7-9	TRBJ2-2	TRBD2	few	CASSFTTSGDTGELFF
TRBV5-6	TRBJ1-5	-	many	CASSLSAGTPNQPQHF
TRBV4-1	TRBJ2-4	TRBD1	many	CASSLDQGDSKNIQYF
TRBV13	TRBJ1-6	-	-	CASSLESKNSPLHF
TRBV6-5	TRBJ1-4	-	-	CASSFRNEKLFF
TRBV12-3/TRBV12-4	TRBJ1-2	-	-	CASGAGSTYGYTF
TRBV12-3/TRBV12-4	TRBJ2-6	TRBD1	many	CASSLQGAGANVLTF
TRBV30	TRBJ1-4	-	few	CAWSVGQGIPSNEKLFF
TRBV4-3	TRBJ2-1	-	few	CASSQEFRGREQFF
TRBV12-3/TRBV12-4	TRBJ1-5	-	many	CASTLRGSNQPQHF
TRBV19	TRBJ1-5	TRBD1	-	CASSLDRGDSGNQPQHF